The 7 T cell receptor beta chains below all came from one sample that was sequenced in a study of chemoradiotherapy in HPV16-positive cancers. Libraries were prepared by immunoSEQ multiplex PCR; TCRdb keeps only in-frame clonotypes and omits some of them. The sample yields about 3,300 clones, roughly 90% seen once. Sequenced material: tumor tissue, taken from a patient who underwent chemoradiotherapy. These receptors were collected from a human donor with HPV-associated anogenital cancer.

This chain joins TRBV10-1 and TRBJ1-5; 7 bases fit TRBD1. Germline loops: CDR1 WNHNN, CDR2 SYGVQD (reference sequence). Unmatched junction bases numbered 12, after V lost 7 bases and J lost 0 bases. The CDR3 is 17 residues long. This CDR3 is CASTPGQTKYSNQPQHF. In DNA form, the CDR3 reads TGCGCCAGCACCCCGGGACAGACAAAATATAGCAATCAGCCCCAGCATTTT.

The chain combines TRBV19 with TRBJ1-2; TRBD1 aligns across 9 bases. CDR1 is LNHDA and CDR2 is SQIVND in the germline V gene (reference sequence). Unmatched junction bases numbered 6, after V lost 3 bases and J lost 13 bases. The CDR3 consists of 12 residues. The CDR3 DNA reads as TGTGCCAGTAGTATCGGCGGGACAGGGCTCACCTTC. Protein product: CASSIGGTGLTF.

The chain is built from TRBV6-5 and TRBJ1-3; D is unresolved. The CDR3 consists of 15 residues. The germline V gene has CDR1 MNHEY and CDR2 SVGAGI. Trimming removed 6 bases at V and 0 bases at J, with 12 bases between. The CDR3 here is CASSPDRYSGNTIYF. CDR3 DNA: TGTGCCAGCAGCCCGGACCGCTACTCTGGAAACACCATATATTTT.

The chain uses TRBV5-1 and TRBJ1-2, with D possibly TRBD1 on 5 matching bases. The CDR3 is made up of 13 amino acids. V was trimmed by 4 bases and J by 11 bases, leaving 18 bases between them. Germline CDR1 reads SGHRS; CDR2 reads YFSETQ. DNA of the CDR3: TGCGCCAGCAGCCCGGCAGCCAGGGTAGAGTACACCTTC. Translation gives CASSPAARVEYTF.

The chain carries TRBV7-2 and TRBJ1-5; 8 nucleotides match TRBD1. CDR1 and CDR2 (germline): SGHTA, FQGNSA. The CDR3 length is 16 residues. With V trimmed by 2 bases and J by 6 bases, 9 bases remained unmatched. CDR3 sequence: CASSLRRTGSSQPQHF. CDR3 coding DNA: TGTGCCAGCAGCTTAAGACGGACAGGGTCGAGTCAGCCCCAGCATTTT.

The CDR3 region has the DNA TGTGCCAGTAGTATAGGTCACAGATTCGTTGAAGCTTTCTTT. It translates to CASSIGHRFVEAFF. The V call is TRBV19, the J call TRBJ1-1; no clear D. V was shortened by 1 base and J by 7 bases, with 13 bases between the two germline ends. Germline values: CDR1 LNHDA, CDR2 SQIVND (reference sequence). The CDR3 loop spans 14 amino acids.

This chain links TRBV18 with TRBJ2-2, with 10 positions matching TRBD2. The germline V gene has CDR1 KGHSH and CDR2 LQKENI. V shed 6 bases, J shed 4 bases, and the junction held 2 bases outside the gene matches. This CDR3 has 14 amino acids. The chain's CDR3 is CASSGLAVTGELFF. The CDR3 nucleotides read TGTGCCAGCTCTGGACTAGCGGTCACCGGGGAGCTGTTTTTT.